This T cell receptor beta chain stems from a study of identical twins (dated by TCRdb to about 2016). Background for the entire study: To test whether fetal clonotypes persist, this study deep-sequenced TCR alpha and beta repertoires from monozygotic twins, from unrelated adults of various ages, and from cord blood. To rule out contamination, the twin experiments were replicated at different times with different library preparation protocols. Beyond this particular receptor, the publication reports: Out-of-frame TCR alpha sharing in monozygotic twins was systematically underestimated by recombination models, whereas sharing between unrelated individuals was in agreement with the recombination models. Because the same donors could not be followed over many years, conclusions were based on cross-sectional statistical analysis. Abundant cord blood beta clonotypes had fewer insertions, young adult naive repertoires showed a similar but weaker trend, and memory repertoires showed no such trend. In beta out-of-frame sequences, excess twin sharing was weaker, because having fewer shared sequences lowered the signal-to-noise ratio. Zero-insertion analyses could be partly confounded by invariant T cells such as MAIT and iNKT, although diverse VJ usage argued against such confounding for most clonotypes. Compared with coincidental sharing between unrelated individuals, an excess of low generation-probability sequences was observed among out-of-frame TCR alpha sequences shared between twins.

The library was prepared using 5' RACE. Sequenced on an Illumina HiSeq 2000. A universal primer binding site was added through template switching, and the final cDNA carried a unique molecular identifier so that TCR cDNA molecules could be counted accurately. Specific primers in the conserved constant-segment region were used to synthesize first-strand cDNA for the TCR alpha and beta chains. To control for contamination, each cDNA library was double barcoded with a SMART-Mk sample barcode plus Illumina barcodes. TruSeq adapter sequences and Illumina sample barcodes were added in two successive PCR steps. The Illumina HiSeq platform was used with custom primers to sequence TCR alpha and beta cDNA libraries. On the study's bioinformatics: Unique molecular identifiers were extracted from raw reads with MiGEC, and CDR3 positions were determined with MiXCR. For each individual, recombination models were inferred using an EM algorithm with the repgenHMM and IGoR tools. Shared clonotypes were analyzed with the tcR package in R, and sharing was normalized by the product of cloneset sizes. To study raw recombination free of thymic and clonal selection effects, out-of-frame nonproductive sequences were analyzed. TCRdb reprocessing: public reads trimmed at Q25 with fastp, clones called with MiXCR, in-frame beta chains kept. Records with the same CDR3 protein are collapsed into one entry carrying the most frequent genes and DNA. The V and J calls follow TCRdb's processing rather than the paper's. The sample has about 690,000 distinct CDR3 sequences on record, roughly 6% of them singletons. The ten largest clones take up 1.5% to 2% of the sample.

Every donor in the study was a healthy Caucasian. The researchers also sequenced three unrelated adults who were not twins: a male aged 18 to 30, a male aged 50 to 60, and a female aged 50 to 60. Using Miltenyi CD45RO+ enrichment and human naive T-cell isolation kits, memory (CD45RO+) and naive T cells were isolated from PBMC. This clonotype was recorded at least ten times. Its antigen specificity is not known. No clone much larger than this one lies a single base away; base qualities are absent. CDR1 and CDR2, looked up from the germline V gene, are SQVTM and ANQGSEA. V drops 5 bases and J drops 1 base, leaving 8 bases in between. Taken from cysteine to phenylalanine, the CDR3 has 13 residues. Left in the record is the CDR3 DNA by itself, 39 bases read in frame from the first base.

This receptor was obtained from a man between 18 and 35 years old in good health. The chain employs TRBV29-1 and TRBJ2-2, with the D gene call left open. The sequenced sample consisted of naive T cells sorted from blood. Reading the label with the study, this specimen's cell subset or site is: cells isolated with a human naive T-cell isolation kit. This receptor carries the CDR3 CSVLRQNTGELFF. The nucleotides are TGCAGCGTTTTAAGGCAGAACACCGGGGAGCTGTTTTTT.